Below, 27 T cell receptor beta chains from the same sample are listed, as sequenced in a study of OX40 agonist ivuxolimab in advanced cancers. Library creation used the immunoSEQ multiplex PCR assay. TCRdb's version of the immuneACCESS table is confined to in-frame rearrangements and falls short of the full clone set. An unresolved V gene accounts for under half of the shortfall where checked; the remainder is of unknown origin. The sample includes around 76,000 clones, with 89% observed a single time. The leading ten clones occupy more than 8% of the sample. This sample comprised CD4+ or CD8+ T cells sorted from blood, obtained in a trial of the OX40 agonist ivuxolimab. The receptor source for this set is an adult with an advanced solid tumor such as melanoma, head and neck, liver or kidney cancer.

The V and J genes are TRBV19 and TRBJ1-1; D remains ambiguous. In germline, CDR1 is LNHDA, CDR2 SQIVND (reference sequence). The CDR3 extends over 16 amino acids. Between the trimmed V and J ends, which lost 4 bases and 5 bases, there was a span of 20 bases. The CDR3 DNA sequence: TGTGCCAGTAGTAATGGGAGGAATAGTTTCTGGACTGAAGCTTTCTTT. It codes for CASSNGRNSFWTEAFF.

The DNA of the CDR3 is TGTGCCAGCAGTTCCCGCGGGTTTAGCACAGATACGCAGTATTTT. It specifies CASSSRGFSTDTQYF. V gene TRBV6-4 combines with J gene TRBJ2-3, with D possibly TRBD2 on 5 matching bases. CDR1 is MRHNA, CDR2 SNTAGT, per germline. V lost 5 bases and J lost 0, with 12 bases in between. The CDR3 has 15 amino acids.

The chain links TRBV15 to TRBJ1-2; 8 nucleotides agree with TRBD1. The V and J ends lost 3 bases and 3 bases, in that order; junction bases with no gene match: 15. CDR3 length: 18 amino acids. Germline values: CDR1 LNHNV, CDR2 YYDKDF (reference sequence). CDR3 in amino acids: CATSSQPKAGGEDYGYTF. The CDR3 region has the DNA TGTGCCACCAGCAGTCAACCTAAAGCAGGGGGCGAGGACTATGGCTACACCTTC.

The rearrangement joins TRBV29-1 to TRBJ2-7, with 10 bases aligning to TRBD1. V was clipped by 1 base and J by 2 bases; unmatched bases: 5. The CDR3 totals 15 residues. The germline gives CDR1 SQVTM, CDR2 ANQGSEA. The CDR3 spells CSVEGGGQGAYEQYF. Written as DNA, the CDR3 is TGCAGCGTTGAAGGTGGAGGACAGGGGGCCTACGAGCAGTACTTC.

This sequence joins TRBV7-2 and TRBJ1-3; D remains ambiguous. This CDR3 region has 13 residues. V dropped 5 bases and J dropped 2 bases, with 7 bases sitting between them. Germline values: CDR1 SGHTA, CDR2 FQGNSA. Here the CDR3 DNA reads TGTGCCAGCAGCCAAGGACCTGGAAACACCATATATTTT. Encoded protein: CASSQGPGNTIYF.

The chain joins TRBV6-5 to TRBJ1-1; no clear D gene. V was shortened by 7 bases and J by 4 bases, with 10 bases between the two germline ends. Germline CDR1 reads MNHEY; CDR2 reads SVGAGI. This CDR3 is 12 amino acids long. This CDR3 reads CASTGMATEAFF. The CDR3 nucleotides are TGTGCCAGCACCGGGATGGCCACTGAAGCTTTCTTT.

V and J are TRBV4-2 and TRBJ2-2; D possibly corresponds to TRBD2 (6 bases). There are 14 residues in the CDR3. Germline lookup yields CDR1 LGHNA and CDR2 YNFKEQ. Trimming cost V 7 bases and J 1 base, with 10 bases left between them. CDR3 DNA: TGTGCCAGCAAATCCGGGGGGAACACCGGGGAGCTGTTTTTT. Amino acid sequence: CASKSGGNTGELFF.

This clone was seen just once. The J gene is TRBJ1-3, the V gene TRBV6-5; weak D call: TRBD1 (5 bases). CDR3 size: 15 residues. V dropped 2 bases and J dropped 2 bases, with 10 bases sitting between them. The germline gives CDR1 MNHEY, CDR2 SVGAGI. As DNA, the CDR3 is TGTGCCAGCAGTTACGCAGGGACCGCTGGAAACACCATATATTTT. It encodes CASSYAGTAGNTIYF.

This clone was seen more than once but under ten times. CDR3 in DNA: TGCGCCAGCAGCCAAGGGGTCAGGGGAGGCTATGGCTACACCTTC. This translates into CASSQGVRGGYGYTF. This rearrangement joins TRBV4-1 to TRBJ1-2, with TRBD1 as a possible D gene (6 bases). V shed 1 base and J shed 4 bases, with 13 bases lying between them. The CDR3 is 15 residues long. Germline CDR1 MGHRA, CDR2 YSYEKL.

The rearrangement links TRBV6-1 to TRBJ2-7; no firm D call. Trimming cost V 4 bases and J 5 bases, with 9 bases left between them. Germline loops: CDR1 MNHNS, CDR2 SASEGT. CDR3 length equals 12 residues. The CDR3 coding sequence is TGTGCCAGCAGTGCCACGGTACACGAGCAGTACTTC. The encoded protein is CASSATVHEQYF.

The chain has TRBV10-1 and TRBJ2-1; 10 nucleotides match TRBD1. Germline lookup yields CDR1 WNHNN and CDR2 SYGVQD (reference sequence). J lost 9 bases, V lost 5 bases, and 4 bases had no gene match. This CDR3 has 13 residues. This chain's CDR3 is CASSRDRGSEQFF. The CDR3 nucleotides are TGCGCCAGCAGTAGGGACAGGGGAAGTGAGCAGTTCTTC.

The chain links TRBV7-9 to TRBJ2-7; 10 bases are a match to TRBD1. CDR3 length: 15 amino acids. V dropped 3 bases and J dropped 2; count of bases not matched to a gene: 4. Germline lookup yields CDR1 SEHNR and CDR2 FQNEAQ (reference sequence). CDR3 DNA sequence: TGTGCCAGCAGCTTTCGAGGACAGGGGGCCTACGAGCAGTACTTC. This sequence encodes CASSFRGQGAYEQYF.

With respect to this clone: This specimen includes other DNA sequences encoding the same CDR3. The genes are TRBV5-1 and TRBJ1-3; D uncertain. This CDR3 region has 15 residues. The germline CDR1 and CDR2 sequences are SGHRS and YFSETQ. Trimming left V 0 bases short and J 0 bases short, with 7 bases between. The CDR3 region is CASSLAGNSGNTIYF. The CDR3 nucleotides are TGCGCCAGCAGCTTGGCCGGTAACTCTGGAAACACCATATATTTT.

The V and J genes are TRBV11-2 and TRBJ1-3, with 9 positions matching TRBD1. The CDR3 contains 15 residues. Trimming took 5 bases from V and 4 from J; bases not matched to a gene: 6. Germline CDR1 and CDR2: SGHAT and FQNNGV. The CDR3 bases are TGTGCCAGCAGCCGTTGGGACAGGGTGGGAAACACCATATATTTT. Translating gives CASSRWDRVGNTIYF. Full variable domain (outside the CDR3, taken from reference TRBV11-2 and TRBJ1-3): EAGVAQSPRYKIIEKRQSVAFWCNPISGHATLYWYQQILGQGPKLLIQFQNNGVVDDSQLPKDRFSAERLKGVDSTLKIQPAKLEDSAVYLCASSRWDRVGNTIYFGEGSWLTVV.

This chain uses TRBV2 with TRBJ1-1, with D perhaps matching TRBD1 (5 bases). V was pared by 7 bases and J by 0 bases, with 9 bases between. Germline CDR1 reads SNHLY; CDR2 reads FYNNEI. The CDR3 is 13 residues long. In nucleotides, the CDR3 is TGTGCCAGCATCAGGGCGGTGAACACTGAAGCTTTCTTT. It codes for CASIRAVNTEAFF.

This sequence joins TRBV2 and TRBJ2-5; 7 bases agree with TRBD2. The junction had 3 bases not matched to a gene; V was cut back by 6 bases and J by 5 bases. CDR3 length equals 12 residues. Germline lookup yields CDR1 SNHLY and CDR2 FYNNEI. The DNA for the CDR3 is TGTGCCAGCAGCGGGGGGAGTGAGACCCAGTACTTC. Translation: CASSGGSETQYF.

In its sample, this clone is medium-sized. This chain uses TRBV19 with TRBJ1-2; unclear D gene. The CDR3 is made up of 14 amino acids. V was trimmed by 6 bases and J by 11 bases, leaving 22 bases between them. Per germline, CDR1 LNHDA and CDR2 SQIVND (reference sequence). Here the CDR3 DNA reads TGTGCCAGTAGATCCCGAGGGAACCTATGGAGTTACACCTTC. This sequence encodes CASRSRGNLWSYTF.

The chain is built from TRBV5-1 and TRBJ1-2, with a tentative D call TRBD1 (5 bases). Germline values: CDR1 SGHRS, CDR2 YFSETQ. The CDR3 runs to 12 residues. The ends were cut back, 1 base at V and 13 bases at J, with 14 bases in the middle. The CDR3 loop is CASSLSGATTTF. For the CDR3, the DNA is TGCGCCAGCAGCTTGAGTGGGGCGACCACCACCTTC. The full variable domain, with the rest looked up from reference TRBV5-1 and TRBJ1-2, is KAGVTQTPRYLIKTRGQQVTLSCSPISGHRSVSWYQQTPGQGLQFLFEYFSETQRNKGNFPGRFSGRQFSNSRSEMNVSTLELGDSALYLCASSLSGATTTFGSGTRLTVV.

The chain is built from TRBV6-6 and TRBJ1-5; 10 bases map to TRBD1. After removal of 8 bases from V and 5 bases from J, the junction contained 9 bases not matched to a gene. This CDR3 contains 15 residues. Per germline, CDR1 MNHNY and CDR2 SVGAGI (reference sequence). CDR3 protein: CASGPRDRGYQPQHF. Here the CDR3 DNA reads TGTGCCAGCGGCCCCCGGGACAGGGGTTATCAGCCCCAGCATTTT.

Note on this clone: Sequence at one end of the junction differs from germline and may be a read error. The J gene is TRBJ2-7, the V gene TRBV7-3; 7 bases match TRBD2. Germline assignment: CDR1 SGHTA and CDR2 FQGTGA. This CDR3 has 18 residues. The CDR3 region has the DNA TGTGCCGGCAGCTTAGGCGGGGGAGGGCCCGTTAACACCTACGAGCAGTACTTC. Its translation: CAGSLGGGGPVNTYEQYF.

This clone has a handful of counts. The V gene is TRBV28, the J gene TRBJ2-7; either TRBD1 or TRBD2 may supply D (6 bases each). The germline CDR1 and CDR2 sequences are MDHEN and SYDVKM. This CDR3 comprises 15 residues. V was trimmed by 5 bases and J by 0 bases, leaving 14 bases between them. The CDR3 bases are TGTGCCAGCAGTGTTACAGGGAGGAGCTCCTACGAGCAGTACTTC. It codes for CASSVTGRSSYEQYF.

On this clone: The sample contains more than one DNA sequence encoding this CDR3. This chain links TRBV4-1 with TRBJ2-5; tentatively, D is TRBD2 (5 bases). Trimming pared 1 base from V and 6 bases from J, leaving 12 bases between. CDR1 and CDR2 from the germline V gene are MGHRA and YSYEKL. The CDR3 has 14 residues. The DNA for the CDR3 is TGCGCCAGCAGCCAAGGACTATTTCGTCAGACCCAGTACTTC. It encodes CASSQGLFRQTQYF.

The chain combines TRBV5-4 with TRBJ2-4; TRBD2 agrees at 15 bases. J lost 11 bases, V lost 3 bases, and 6 bases had no gene match. From germline, CDR1 is SGHNT and CDR2 YYREEE (reference sequence). This CDR3 comprises 15 residues. The CDR3 DNA reads as TGTGCCAGCAGCTCCGGGACTAGCGGGAGGATCGTTCAGTACTTC. Amino acid sequence: CASSSGTSGRIVQYF.

The rearrangement links TRBV25-1 to TRBJ1-3; 7 bases line up with TRBD1. The germline V gene encodes CDR1 MGHDK and CDR2 SYGVNS. The CDR3 length is 15 residues. Trimming at V came to 6 bases and at J to 4 bases, leaving 9 bases not matched to a gene. This chain's CDR3 is CASSRGANSGNTIYF. CDR3 bases: TGTGCCAGCAGCAGGGGGGCGAACTCCGGAAACACCATATATTTT.

The chain couples TRBV21-1 to TRBJ2-7. TRBV21-1 is deemed a pseudogene. The CDR3 is 9 residues long. DNA for the CDR3: TGTGCCAGCAGGGGCGAGCAGTACTTC. It translates to CASRGEQYF.

The V and J genes are TRBV18 and TRBJ2-7, with D uncertain. V was pared by 8 bases and J by 9 bases, with 17 bases between. Germline lookup yields CDR1 KGHSH and CDR2 LQKENI. There are 12 residues in the CDR3. The CDR3 DNA follows: TGTGCCAGCACCGCAGACGAGCTGACGCAGTACTTC. Its protein product is CASTADELTQYF.

This chain joins TRBV6-1 and TRBJ2-7, with D tentatively TRBD1 (6 bases). CDR3 length equals 13 residues. Trimming took off 7 bases at V and 5 bases at J, with 15 bases between the two ends. Germline loops: CDR1 MNHNS, CDR2 SASEGT. The CDR3 DNA reads TGTGCCAGCATTCGGGACATCGGAAACGAGCAGTACTTC. Protein sequence: CASIRDIGNEQYF.